The 30 T cell receptor beta chains reported below all come from one sample, sequenced in a study of tumor-infiltrating lymphocytes in primary liver carcinoma. From about 19-30 mg of unsorted bulk tissue, DNA and RNA were co-extracted together. Starting material of 500 to 600 ng total RNA yielded TCR beta cDNA via a constant-region primer. Slightly modified ARM-PCR served as the procedure for the TCR beta libraries. These libraries came from three rounds of nested multiplex PCR. A C-beta reverse primer was combined with TRBV1-TRBV30 forward primers in the first two PCR rounds, and each round had 10 cycles. TCRdb re-derived calls from the multiplex PCR reads in MiXCR, one entry per CDR3 protein. Of about 74,000 distinct CDR3 sequences in the sample, approximately 74% were seen once. The material sequenced was liver tumor tissue from sampling region 4. Subset denoted: tumor region T4, right-lateral pole. The receptor source for this set is a man aged 35 to 55 with primary liver carcinoma and hepatitis B virus infection.

V gene TRBV29-1 combines with J gene TRBJ1-1; perhaps TRBD1 as D (5 bases). CDR3 size: 14 residues. Trimming took off 6 bases at V and 4 bases at J, with 18 bases between the two ends. The V gene's germline CDR1 is SQVTM and CDR2 ANQGSEA. The chain's CDR3 is CSVRWGLDSTEAFF. CDR3 DNA: TGCAGCGTCCGATGGGGACTTGATAGCACTGAAGCTTTCTTT.

The rearrangement joins TRBV12-3 or TRBV12-4 to TRBJ2-1; D gene unclear. The CDR3 consists of 12 residues. Trimming took off 0 bases at V and 15 bases at J, with 12 bases between the two ends. As DNA, the CDR3 is TGTGCCAGCAGTTTAGCGACCCTTGAACGGTTCTTC. Its translation is CASSLATLERFF.

Turning to this clonotype: Here the CDR3 omits its conserved ending phenylalanine or tryptophan, so a read error is the likely source. This chain links TRBV6-6 with TRBJ2-3, with TRBD2 matching 7 bases. With 8 bases clipped from V and 0 bases from J, the junction kept 8 bases outside the gene matches. The CDR3 is 15 residues long. From germline, CDR1 is MNHNY and CDR2 SVGAGI (reference sequence). CDR3 in amino acids: CASGHERESTDTQYS. The CDR3 coding sequence is TGTGCCAGCGGCCACGAGCGGGAAAGCACAGATACGCAGTATTCT.

With respect to this clonotype: The junction and the germline gene differ at one end; a read error may be behind it. The chain uses TRBV29-1 and TRBJ2-3, with a possible D match to TRBD2 (6 bases). This CDR3 has 15 residues. The germline CDR1 and CDR2 sequences are SQVTM and ANQGSEA. CDR3 sequence reads: CSAQPGLLSTDMQYF. CDR3 nucleotide sequence: TGCAGCGCGCAACCGGGACTCCTTAGCACAGATATGCAGTATTTT.

Note on this clonotype: Just one base apart from a much larger clone, this may be a read error. The chain links TRBV30 to TRBJ1-4, with D hard to call. Germline-derived CDR1 and CDR2 are GTSNPN and SVGIG (reference sequence). Trimming pared 0 bases from V and 8 bases from J, leaving 13 bases between. The CDR3 has 14 amino acids. The CDR3 reads CAWSVNEAGEKLFF. Written as DNA, the CDR3 is TGTGCCTGGAGTGTAAACGAGGCAGGCGAAAAACTGTTTTTT. The full variable domain, in which reference TRBV30 and TRBJ1-4 provide the parts outside the CDR3, is SQTIHQWPATLVQPVGSPLSLECTVEGTSNPNLYWYRQAAGRGLQLLFYSVGIGQISSEVPQNLSASRPQDRQFILSSKKLLLSDSGFYLCAWSVNEAGEKLFFGSGTQLSVL.

Comment on this clonotype: A read error may account for a junction end that differs from germline. V is TRBV29-1 and J is TRBJ2-3; maybe TRBD1 (7 bases). Per germline, CDR1 SQVTM and CDR2 ANQGSEA. The CDR3 is made up of 14 amino acids. CDR3 amino acids: CSVELDGGTDTRYF. In nucleotides, the CDR3 is TGCAGCGTTGAATTGGATGGCGGGACAGATACGCGGTATTTT.

In regard to this clonotype: This could be a read error, since a much larger clone is one nucleotide away. The chain employs TRBV5-1 and TRBJ2-6, with no clear D. Germline V CDR1 and CDR2: SGHRS, YFSETQ. The CDR3 has 16 amino acids. The CDR3 protein is CASSLAWSSGTNVLTF. The CDR3 DNA reads TGCGCCAGCAGCTTGGCCTGGAGCTCTGGGACCAACGTCCTGACTTTC. Combining the CDR3 with reference TRBV5-1 and TRBJ2-6 gives the whole variable domain KAGVTQTPRYLIKTRGQQVTLSCSPISGHRSVSWYQQTPGQGLQFLFEYFSETQRNKGNFPGRFSGRQFSNSRSEMNVSTLELGDSALYLCASSLAWSSGTNVLTFGAGSRLTVL.

This clonotype was found a few times. No conserved phenylalanine or tryptophan is present at the end of the CDR3, so a read error is the likely explanation. The chain uses TRBV11-1 and TRBJ2-7, with no clear D. Looked up from germline, CDR1 is SGHAT and CDR2 is FQDESV (reference sequence). The CDR3 loop spans 14 amino acids. V lost 1 base, J lost 1 base, and 8 bases lay in between. Here the CDR3 DNA reads TGTGCCAGCAGCTTAGGTCAGGCTTCCTACGAGCAGTACATC. It codes for CASSLGQASYEQYI.

On this clonotype: Just one base apart from a much larger clone, this may be a read error. The rearrangement links TRBV10-2 to TRBJ2-5; D uncertain. The germline V gene has CDR1 WSHSY and CDR2 SAAADI. This CDR3 is 12 amino acids long. CDR3 coding DNA: TGCGTCACCAAACCCCGCGGAGAGACCCAGTACTTC. It specifies CVTKPRGETQYF.

In regard to this clonotype: With a much larger clone just one base away, this may be a read error. The chain employs TRBV7-8 and TRBJ2-2; D is possibly TRBD1 or TRBD2 (7 bases each). This CDR3 is built from 17 residues. Germline values: CDR1 SGHVS, CDR2 FQNEAQ. The CDR3 DNA reads TGTGTCAGCAGCCGATGGGGGGGCCTACAGGGGACCGGGGAGCTGTTTTTT. It is translated as CVSSRWGGLQGTGELFF. Variable domain in full (rest from reference TRBV7-8 and TRBJ2-2): GAGVSQSPRYKVAKRGQDVALRCDPISGHVSLFWYQQALGQGPEFLTYFQNEAQLDKSGLPSDRFFAERPEGSVSTLKIQRTQQEDSAVYLCVSSRWGGLQGTGELFFGEGSRLTVL.

This clonotype is judged large. V usage is TRBV11-2 and J usage is TRBJ1-5; the D is unclear. The CDR3 is 14 residues long. Germline CDR1 and CDR2: SGHAT and FQNNGV. V was cut by 5 bases and J by 8 bases, with 16 bases left in between. The CDR3 coding sequence is TGTGCCAGCAGCACCGGACGGTTTCCCGAGCCCCAGCATTTT. Encoded protein: CASSTGRFPEPQHF.

This rearrangement joins TRBV2 to TRBJ1-5; no reliable D call. There are 15 residues in the CDR3. Germline values: CDR1 SNHLY, CDR2 FYNNEI. V was pared by 4 bases and J by 2 bases, with 12 bases between. The CDR3 is CASSGAAGGNQPQHF. The CDR3 nucleotides read TGTGCCAGCAGTGGGGCCGCTGGGGGCAATCAGCCCCAGCATTTT.

A word on this clonotype: This may be a read error, as it is one base from a much larger clone. V is TRBV7-9 and J is TRBJ1-3, with D unresolved. Germline V lookup: CDR1 SEHNR, CDR2 FQNEAQ (reference sequence). This CDR3 comprises 13 residues. The CDR3 DNA reads as TGTGCCAGCAGCTATAGGGAAAGAAACACCTTATATTTT. It translates to CASSYRERNTLYF.

On this clonotype: This may arise from a read error, as a much more abundant clone is one base away. The gene calls are TRBV7-9 and TRBJ2-1; 11 positions agree with TRBD2. CDR3 length: 17 amino acids. Trimming removed 5 bases from V and 2 bases from J; junction bases left unmatched: 8. CDR1 is SEHNR and CDR2 is FQNEAQ in the germline V gene (reference sequence). DNA of the CDR3: TGTGCCAGCAGCCGGCCGACTAGCGGGACACCCTACAATGAGCAGTTCTTC. Protein: CASSRPTSGTPYNEQFF.

V usage is TRBV29-1 and J usage is TRBJ2-1, with TRBD2 identical over 7 bases. CDR3 size: 13 residues. Germline trimming cut 5 bases from V and 5 bases from J; bases unmatched to any gene: 6. Per germline, CDR1 SQVTM and CDR2 ANQGSEA. The CDR3 DNA reads TGCAGCGTTCCTGGGACTAACCACAATGAGCAGTTCTTC. This translates into CSVPGTNHNEQFF.

Only a few counts were recorded for this clonotype. The gene calls are TRBV11-2 and TRBJ2-1, with TRBD2 identical over 11 bases. Germline lookup yields CDR1 SGHAT and CDR2 FQNNGV. The CDR3 sequence is 14 residues long. Trimming removed 10 bases from V and 8 bases from J; junction bases left unmatched: 10. The CDR3 sequence is CANSLLAGDDEQFF. Written as DNA, the CDR3 is TGTGCCAACAGTTTACTAGCGGGAGATGATGAGCAGTTCTTC.

This clonotype was recorded many times. The chain links TRBV10-3 to TRBJ1-1; maybe TRBD1 (5 bases). Germline assignment: CDR1 ENHRY and CDR2 SYGVKD. The CDR3 runs 15 residues. Between the trimmed V and J ends, which lost 6 bases and 6 bases, there was a span of 20 bases. The CDR3 nucleotides are TGTGCCATCAGGCAAGTGCGAGGGGATCATCCTGAAGCTTTCTTT. It yields the protein CAIRQVRGDHPEAFF.

Concerning this clonotype: Since the CDR3 does not end with the conserved phenylalanine or tryptophan, this likely comes from a read error. Because the CDR3's place on the DNA is in doubt, the DNA is left out and the CDR3 is given as listed by TCRdb. The CDR3 spells CASTLVRTYPGTGEPFY. The chain is built from TRBV11-2 and TRBJ2-2; no DNA check was done on the table's D call, TRBD1. Germline CDR1 reads SGHAT; CDR2 reads FQNNGV. Termini included, the CDR3 measures 17 amino acids.

By sample share, this clonotype is medium-sized. The V and J genes are TRBV4-1 and TRBJ2-7, with 8 positions matching TRBD1. Germline values: CDR1 MGHRA, CDR2 YSYEKL. The CDR3 is 15 amino acids. After removal of 0 bases from V and 3 bases from J, the junction contained 4 bases not matched to a gene. CDR3 sequence: CASSQERDRRYEQYF. The CDR3 DNA reads TGCGCCAGCAGCCAAGAACGGGACAGGCGCTACGAGCAGTACTTC.

The chain links TRBV6-5 to TRBJ2-5; TRBD2 is a possible D gene (6 bases). Germline V gives CDR1 MNHEY, CDR2 SVGAGI. V was trimmed by 2 bases and J by 8 bases, leaving 18 bases between them. The CDR3 is 15 amino acids. The CDR3 DNA follows: TGTGCCAGCAGTTACGGGGGGAGTTCCTCATATACCCAGTACTTC. Residues: CASSYGGSSSYTQYF.

On this clonotype itself: A much larger clone lies one base from this, so it may be a read error. CDR3 DNA: TGTGTCAGCAGCCAAGCCTTACTAGCGGGAGGGCAGGGGCAGTACTTC. This codes for CVSSQALLAGGQGQYF. The chain uses TRBV4-2 and TRBJ2-7; 13 nucleotides line up with TRBD2. This CDR3 has 16 residues. The germline gives CDR1 LGHNA, CDR2 YNFKEQ.

This chain uses TRBV19 with TRBJ1-1; tentative D call: TRBD1 (6 bases). Trimming cost V 3 bases and J 9 bases, with 20 bases left between them. The germline CDR1 and CDR2 sequences are LNHDA and SQIVND (reference sequence). There are 15 residues in the CDR3. The CDR3 protein is CASSMQSGDTAQAFF. The DNA for the CDR3 is TGTGCCAGTAGTATGCAGTCAGGGGACACCGCCCAAGCTTTCTTT.

This clonotype was picked up many times. V and J are TRBV29-1 and TRBJ1-2, with 8 bases that match TRBD1. V trimming: 5 bases; J trimming: 2 bases; junction bases outside the gene matches: 4. The CDR3 covers 13 residues. Germline values: CDR1 SQVTM, CDR2 ANQGSEA. Here the CDR3 DNA reads TGCAGCGTTTACAGGGGGGACAACTATGGCTACACCTTC. This gives the protein CSVYRGDNYGYTF.

This clonotype was detected many times. V gene TRBV10-3 combines with J gene TRBJ2-6; no firm D call. Trimming took off 8 bases at V and 0 bases at J, with 5 bases between the two ends. Germline CDR1 is ENHRY and CDR2 is SYGVKD. The CDR3 contains 13 residues. The CDR3 region is CAIGDSGANVLTF. The CDR3, as DNA: TGTGCCATCGGGGACTCTGGGGCCAACGTCCTGACTTTC.

This chain links TRBV4-2 with TRBJ2-2, with no clear D. The CDR3 is 17 residues long. Germline-derived CDR1 and CDR2 are LGHNA and YNFKEQ. V lost 0 bases and J lost 7, with 18 bases in between. DNA of the CDR3: TGTGCCAGCAGCCAAGATGAGGACGAGCAGTCAGTCGGGGAGCTGTTTTTT. This codes for CASSQDEDEQSVGELFF.

To note about this clonotype: The missing conserved phenylalanine or tryptophan at the end of this CDR3 makes a read error likely. The chain employs TRBV5-5 and TRBJ2-7; perhaps D is TRBD1 or TRBD2 (5 bases each). The CDR3 runs 15 residues. Germline lookup yields CDR1 SGHKS and CDR2 YYEKEE (reference sequence). The CDR3 nucleotides are TGTGTCAGCAGCTTGGTTGGGGGTGCACCCTACGAGCAGTACTTA. Protein: CVSSLVGGAPYEQYL.

The table lists this clonotype with many counts. CDR3 nucleotide sequence: TGTGCCAGCAGCGTAGTGGGACTAGATAGGGAGCAGTACTTC. Translating it yields CASSVVGLDREQYF. The chain links TRBV7-2 to TRBJ2-7; 8 nucleotides agree with TRBD2. Germline values: CDR1 SGHTA, CDR2 FQGNSA. The CDR3 is 14 residues long. V shed 5 bases, J shed 7 bases, and the junction held 10 bases outside the gene matches.

Turning to this clonotype: A read error is likely, as this CDR3 ends without the conserved phenylalanine or tryptophan. V is TRBV12-3 or TRBV12-4 and J is TRBJ2-7; 10 bases fit TRBD1. This CDR3 spans 13 amino acids. CDR3 amino acids: CASSWTGGDEQYL. In nucleotides, the CDR3 is TGTGCCAGCAGTTGGACAGGGGGGGACGAACAGTACCTC.

Comments on this clonotype: Here the CDR3 omits its conserved ending phenylalanine or tryptophan, so a read error is the likely source. The chain carries TRBV6-1 and TRBJ2-2, with D uncertain. There are 14 residues in the CDR3. In germline, CDR1 is MNHNS, CDR2 SASEGT. The CDR3 spells CASKRHHNTGELFL. The CDR3 DNA is TGTGCCAGCAAGCGCCACCATAACACTGGGGAGCTGTTTCTT.

In the case of this clonotype: Here the CDR3 omits its conserved ending phenylalanine or tryptophan, so a read error is the likely source. V and J are TRBV7-9 and TRBJ2-7; TRBD1 matches 8 bases. This CDR3 is 12 amino acids long. Germline CDR1 and CDR2: SEHNR and FQNEAQ (reference sequence). V dropped 4 bases and J dropped 5; count of bases not matched to a gene: 1. The DNA of the CDR3 is TGTGCCAGCAGCTCGACAGGGGACGAGCAGTACTTA. This sequence encodes CASSSTGDEQYL.